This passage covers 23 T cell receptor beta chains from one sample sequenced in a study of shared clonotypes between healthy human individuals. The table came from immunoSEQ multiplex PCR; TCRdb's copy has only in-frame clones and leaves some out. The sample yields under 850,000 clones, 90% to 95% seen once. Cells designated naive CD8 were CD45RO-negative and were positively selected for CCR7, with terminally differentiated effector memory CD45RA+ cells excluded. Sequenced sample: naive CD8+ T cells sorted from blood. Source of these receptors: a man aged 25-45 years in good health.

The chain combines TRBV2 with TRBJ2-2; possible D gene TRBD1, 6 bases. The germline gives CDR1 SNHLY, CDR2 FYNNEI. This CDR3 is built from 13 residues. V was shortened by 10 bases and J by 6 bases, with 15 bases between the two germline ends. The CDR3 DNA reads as TGTGCCATCAACTGGGGGCAAGCCGGGGAGCTGTTTTTT. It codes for CAINWGQAGELFF.

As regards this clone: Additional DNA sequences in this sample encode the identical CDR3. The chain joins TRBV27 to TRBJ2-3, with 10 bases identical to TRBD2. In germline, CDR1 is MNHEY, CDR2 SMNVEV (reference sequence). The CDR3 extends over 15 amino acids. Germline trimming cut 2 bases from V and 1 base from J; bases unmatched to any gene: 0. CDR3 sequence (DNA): TGTGCCAGCAGTTTAGGGACTAGCGGCACAGATACGCAGTATTTT. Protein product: CASSLGTSGTDTQYF.

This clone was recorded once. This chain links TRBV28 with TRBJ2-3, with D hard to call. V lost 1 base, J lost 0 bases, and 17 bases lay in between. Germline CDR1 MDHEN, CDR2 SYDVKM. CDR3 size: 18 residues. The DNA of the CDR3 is TGTGCCAGCAGTTTATTTGCGTGGAATACTAAAAGCACAGATACGCAGTATTTT. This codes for CASSLFAWNTKSTDTQYF.

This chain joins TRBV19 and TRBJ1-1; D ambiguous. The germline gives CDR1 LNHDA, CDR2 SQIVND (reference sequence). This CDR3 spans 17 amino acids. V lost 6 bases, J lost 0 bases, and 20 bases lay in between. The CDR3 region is CASSPGILHILNTEAFF. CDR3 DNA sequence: TGTGCCAGTAGCCCCGGGATCCTTCACATCCTGAACACTGAAGCTTTCTTT.

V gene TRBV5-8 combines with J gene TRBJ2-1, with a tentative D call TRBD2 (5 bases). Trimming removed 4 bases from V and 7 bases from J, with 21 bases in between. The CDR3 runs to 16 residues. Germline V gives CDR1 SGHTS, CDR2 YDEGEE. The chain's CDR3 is CASSPLEWEWLNEQFF. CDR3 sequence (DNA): TGTGCCAGCAGCCCCCTGGAGTGGGAGTGGTTAAATGAGCAGTTCTTC.

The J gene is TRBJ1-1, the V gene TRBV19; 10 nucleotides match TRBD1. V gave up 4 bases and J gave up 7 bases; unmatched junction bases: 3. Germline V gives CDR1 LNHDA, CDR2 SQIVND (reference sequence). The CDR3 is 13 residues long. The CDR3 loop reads CASSTTGGREAFF. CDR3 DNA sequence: TGTGCCAGTAGTACGACAGGGGGCCGTGAAGCTTTCTTT.

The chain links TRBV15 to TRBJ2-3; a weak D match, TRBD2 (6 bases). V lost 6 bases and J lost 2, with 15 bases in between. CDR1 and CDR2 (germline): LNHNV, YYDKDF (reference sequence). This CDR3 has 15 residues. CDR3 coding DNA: TGTGCCACCAGGTCGGAGGGAAACTTCACAGATACGCAGTATTTT. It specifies CATRSEGNFTDTQYF. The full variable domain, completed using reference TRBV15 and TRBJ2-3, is DAMVIQNPRYQVTQFGKPVTLSCSQTLNHNVMYWYQQKSSQAPKLLFHYYDKDFNNEADTPDNFQSRRPNTSFCFLDIRSPGLGDTAMYLCATRSEGNFTDTQYFGPGTRLTVL.

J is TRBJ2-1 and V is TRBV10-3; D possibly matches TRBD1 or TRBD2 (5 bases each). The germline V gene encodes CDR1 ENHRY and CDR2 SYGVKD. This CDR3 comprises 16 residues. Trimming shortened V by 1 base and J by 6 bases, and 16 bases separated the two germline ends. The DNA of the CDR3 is TGTGCCATCAGTGAGTATCGGCAGGGTGAGGGCAATGAGCAGTTCTTC. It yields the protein CAISEYRQGEGNEQFF.

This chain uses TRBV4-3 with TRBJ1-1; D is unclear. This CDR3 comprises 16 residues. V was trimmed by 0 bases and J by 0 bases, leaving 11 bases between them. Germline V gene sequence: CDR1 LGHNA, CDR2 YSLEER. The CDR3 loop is CASSQDLGTVNTEAFF. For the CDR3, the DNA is TGCGCCAGCAGCCAAGATCTGGGCACGGTGAACACTGAAGCTTTCTTT.

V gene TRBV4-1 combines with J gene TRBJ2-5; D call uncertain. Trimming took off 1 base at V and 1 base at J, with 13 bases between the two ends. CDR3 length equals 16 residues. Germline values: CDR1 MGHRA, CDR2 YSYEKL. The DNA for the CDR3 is TGCGCCAGCAGCCAAGCATTCGGACGGATCCAAGAGACCCAGTACTTC. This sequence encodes CASSQAFGRIQETQYF.

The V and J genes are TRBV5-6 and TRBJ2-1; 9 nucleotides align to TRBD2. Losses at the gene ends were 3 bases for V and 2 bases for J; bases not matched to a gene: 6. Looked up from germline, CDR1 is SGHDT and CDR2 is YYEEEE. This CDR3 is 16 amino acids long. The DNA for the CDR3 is TGTGCCAGCAGCTCTTTAGCGGGAGACACCTACAATGAGCAGTTCTTC. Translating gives CASSSLAGDTYNEQFF.

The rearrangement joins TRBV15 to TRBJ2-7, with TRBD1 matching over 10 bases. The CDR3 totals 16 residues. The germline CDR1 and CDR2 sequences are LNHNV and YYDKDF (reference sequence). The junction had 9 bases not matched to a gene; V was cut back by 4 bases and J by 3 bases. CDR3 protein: CATSKGTGVMVYEQYF. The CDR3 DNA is TGTGCCACCAGCAAAGGGACAGGGGTAATGGTCTACGAGCAGTACTTC.

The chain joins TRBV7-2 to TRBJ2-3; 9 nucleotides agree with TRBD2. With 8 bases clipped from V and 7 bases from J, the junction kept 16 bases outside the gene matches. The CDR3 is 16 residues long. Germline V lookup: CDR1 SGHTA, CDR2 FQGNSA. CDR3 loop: CASSGRSSGRWNTQYF. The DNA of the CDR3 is TGTGCCAGCTCCGGACGGAGTAGCGGGAGATGGAATACGCAGTATTTT.

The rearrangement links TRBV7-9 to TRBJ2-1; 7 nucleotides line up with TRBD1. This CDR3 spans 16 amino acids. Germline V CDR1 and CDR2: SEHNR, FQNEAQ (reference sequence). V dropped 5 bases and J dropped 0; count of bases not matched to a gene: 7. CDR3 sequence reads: CASSSTTGSSYNEQFF. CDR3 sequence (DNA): TGTGCCAGCAGCAGTACGACAGGGAGCTCCTACAATGAGCAGTTCTTC. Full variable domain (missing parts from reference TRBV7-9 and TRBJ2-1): DTGVSQNPRHKITKRGQNVTFRCDPISEHNRLYWYRQTLGQGPEFLTYFQNEAQLEKSRLLSDRFSAERPKGSFSTLEIQRTEQGDSAMYLCASSSTTGSSYNEQFFGPGTRLTVL.

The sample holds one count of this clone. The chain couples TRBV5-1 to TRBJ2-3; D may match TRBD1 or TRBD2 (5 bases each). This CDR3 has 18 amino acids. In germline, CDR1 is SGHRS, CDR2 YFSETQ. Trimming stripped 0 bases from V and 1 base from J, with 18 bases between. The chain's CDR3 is CASSLARAGSKRTDTQYF. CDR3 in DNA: TGCGCCAGCAGCTTGGCCAGGGCAGGGAGTAAGCGCACAGATACGCAGTATTTT.

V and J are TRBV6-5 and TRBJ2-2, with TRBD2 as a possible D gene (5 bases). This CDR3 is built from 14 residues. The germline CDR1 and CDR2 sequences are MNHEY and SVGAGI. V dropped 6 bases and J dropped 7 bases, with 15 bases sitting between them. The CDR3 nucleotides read TGTGCCAGCAGCCCCGGGGTAGAAGTCGGGGAGCTGTTTTTT. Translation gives CASSPGVEVGELFF.

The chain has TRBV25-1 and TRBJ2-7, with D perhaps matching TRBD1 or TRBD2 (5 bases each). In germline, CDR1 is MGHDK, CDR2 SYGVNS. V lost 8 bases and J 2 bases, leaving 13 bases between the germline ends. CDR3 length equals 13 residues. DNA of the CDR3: TGTGCCAGCGGGGGAAATTCCGCCTACGAGCAGTACTTC. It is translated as CASGGNSAYEQYF.

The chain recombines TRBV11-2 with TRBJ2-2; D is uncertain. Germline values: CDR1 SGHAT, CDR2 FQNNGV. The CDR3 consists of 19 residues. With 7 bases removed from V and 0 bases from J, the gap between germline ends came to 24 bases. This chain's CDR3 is CASNPNGVETFTNTGELFF. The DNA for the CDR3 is TGTGCCAGCAACCCTAATGGGGTGGAAACCTTTACGAACACCGGGGAGCTGTTTTTT.

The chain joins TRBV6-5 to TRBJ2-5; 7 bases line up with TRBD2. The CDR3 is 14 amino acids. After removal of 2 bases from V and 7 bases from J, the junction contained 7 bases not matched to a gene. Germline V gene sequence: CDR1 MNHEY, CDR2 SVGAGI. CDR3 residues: CASSYDVTGGTQYF. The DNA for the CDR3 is TGTGCCAGCAGTTACGATGTCACGGGGGGGACCCAGTACTTC.

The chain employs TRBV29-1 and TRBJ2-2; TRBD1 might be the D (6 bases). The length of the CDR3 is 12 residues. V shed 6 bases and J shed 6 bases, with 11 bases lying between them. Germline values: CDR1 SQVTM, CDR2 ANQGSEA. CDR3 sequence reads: CSVLGGPGELFF. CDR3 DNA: TGCAGCGTCCTAGGGGGACCCGGGGAGCTGTTTTTT.

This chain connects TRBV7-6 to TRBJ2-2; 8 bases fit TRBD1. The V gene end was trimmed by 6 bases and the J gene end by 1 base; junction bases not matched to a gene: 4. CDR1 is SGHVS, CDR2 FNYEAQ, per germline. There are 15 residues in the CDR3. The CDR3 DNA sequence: TGTGCCAGCAGACCTGGACAGGGGAACACCGGGGAGCTGTTTTTT. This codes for CASRPGQGNTGELFF.

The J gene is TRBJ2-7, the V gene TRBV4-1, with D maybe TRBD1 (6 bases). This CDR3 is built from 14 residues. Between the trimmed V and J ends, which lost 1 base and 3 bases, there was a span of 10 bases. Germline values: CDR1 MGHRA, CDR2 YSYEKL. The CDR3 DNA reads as TGCGCCAGCAGCCAAGGACAGGAATTCTACGAGCAGTACTTC. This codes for CASSQGQEFYEQYF.

The CDR3, as DNA: TGCAGCGTTGAAGAAGGTATTGGCACTGAAGCTTTCTTT. It is translated as CSVEEGIGTEAFF. The gene calls are TRBV29-1 and TRBJ1-1; D uncertain. The germline gives CDR1 SQVTM, CDR2 ANQGSEA. Between the trimmed V and J ends, which lost 0 bases and 4 bases, there was a span of 9 bases. The CDR3 spans 13 residues.